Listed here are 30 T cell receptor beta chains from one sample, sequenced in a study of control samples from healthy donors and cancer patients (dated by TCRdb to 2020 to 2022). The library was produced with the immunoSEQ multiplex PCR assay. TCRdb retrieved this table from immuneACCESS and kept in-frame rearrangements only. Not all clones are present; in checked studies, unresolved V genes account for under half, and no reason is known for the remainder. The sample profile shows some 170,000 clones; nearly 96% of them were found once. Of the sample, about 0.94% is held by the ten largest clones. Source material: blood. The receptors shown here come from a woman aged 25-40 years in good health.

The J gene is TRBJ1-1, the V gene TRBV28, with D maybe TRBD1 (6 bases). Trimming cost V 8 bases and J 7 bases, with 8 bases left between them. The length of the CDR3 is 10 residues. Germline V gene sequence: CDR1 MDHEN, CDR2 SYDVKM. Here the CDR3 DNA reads TGTGCCAGCCACAGGGTTGAAGCTTTCTTT. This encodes CASHRVEAFF.

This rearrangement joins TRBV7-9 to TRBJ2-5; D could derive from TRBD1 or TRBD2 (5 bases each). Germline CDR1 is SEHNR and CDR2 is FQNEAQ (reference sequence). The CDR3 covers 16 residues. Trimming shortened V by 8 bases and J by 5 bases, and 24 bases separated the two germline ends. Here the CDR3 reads CASPPGGRGEIETQYF. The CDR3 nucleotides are TGTGCCAGCCCCCCTGGAGGTAGGGGAGAAATCGAGACCCAGTACTTC.

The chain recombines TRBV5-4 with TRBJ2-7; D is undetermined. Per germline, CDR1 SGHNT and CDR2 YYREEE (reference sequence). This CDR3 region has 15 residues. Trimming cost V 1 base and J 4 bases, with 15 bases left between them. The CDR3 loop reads CASSLYGAILYEQYF. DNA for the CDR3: TGTGCCAGCAGCTTGTATGGCGCTATCCTTTACGAGCAGTACTTC.

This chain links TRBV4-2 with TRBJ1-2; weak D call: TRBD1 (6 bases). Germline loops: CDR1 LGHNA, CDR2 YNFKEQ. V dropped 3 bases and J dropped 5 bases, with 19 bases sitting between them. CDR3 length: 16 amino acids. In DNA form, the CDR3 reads TGTGCCAGCAGCCAGGGCAATTCTCGGGACACTTATGGCTACACCTTC. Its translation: CASSQGNSRDTYGYTF.

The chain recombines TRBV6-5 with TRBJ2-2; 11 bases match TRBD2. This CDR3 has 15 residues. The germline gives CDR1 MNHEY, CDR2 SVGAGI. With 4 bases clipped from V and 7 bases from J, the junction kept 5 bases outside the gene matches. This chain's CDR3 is CASSSVAGGSGELFF. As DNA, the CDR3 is TGTGCCAGCAGTTCTGTAGCGGGAGGGAGCGGGGAGCTGTTTTTT.

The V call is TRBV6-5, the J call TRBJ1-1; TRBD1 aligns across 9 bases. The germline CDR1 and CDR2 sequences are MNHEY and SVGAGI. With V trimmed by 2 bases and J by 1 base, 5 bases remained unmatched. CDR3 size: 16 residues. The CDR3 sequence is CASSYPGTGSNTEAFF. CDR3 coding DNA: TGTGCCAGCAGTTACCCCGGGACAGGGTCGAACACTGAAGCTTTCTTT.

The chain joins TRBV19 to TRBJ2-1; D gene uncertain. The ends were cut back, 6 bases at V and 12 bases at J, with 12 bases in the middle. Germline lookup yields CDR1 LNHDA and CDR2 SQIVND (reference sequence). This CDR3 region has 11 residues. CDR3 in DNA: TGTGCCAGTAGCACGACTGGGGTGCAGTTCTTC. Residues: CASSTTGVQFF. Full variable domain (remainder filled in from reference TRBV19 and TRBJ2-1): DGGITQSPKYLFRKEGQNVTLSCEQNLNHDAMYWYRQDPGQGLRLIYYSQIVNDFQKGDIAEGYSVSREKKESFPLTVTSAQKNPTAFYLCASSTTGVQFFGPGTRLTVL.

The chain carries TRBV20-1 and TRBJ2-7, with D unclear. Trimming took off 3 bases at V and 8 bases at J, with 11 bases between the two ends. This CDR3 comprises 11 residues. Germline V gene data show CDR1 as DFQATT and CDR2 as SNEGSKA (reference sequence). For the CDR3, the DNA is TGCAGTGCTAGGTTGGGATCTCAGCAGTACTTC. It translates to CSARLGSQQYF.

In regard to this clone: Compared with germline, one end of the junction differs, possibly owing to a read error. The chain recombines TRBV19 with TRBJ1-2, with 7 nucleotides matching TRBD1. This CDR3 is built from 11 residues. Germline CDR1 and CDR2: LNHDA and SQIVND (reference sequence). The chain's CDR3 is CASSKPGQRLF. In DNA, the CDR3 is TGTGCCAGTAGTAAGCCGGGACAGCGGCTCTTC.

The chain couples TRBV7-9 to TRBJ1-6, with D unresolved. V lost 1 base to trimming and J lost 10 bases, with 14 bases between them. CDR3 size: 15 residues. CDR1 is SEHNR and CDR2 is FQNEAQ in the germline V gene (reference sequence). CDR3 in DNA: TGTGCCAGCAGCTTAGGCGCCTTAAGTGACTCACCCCTCCACTTT. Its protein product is CASSLGALSDSPLHF.

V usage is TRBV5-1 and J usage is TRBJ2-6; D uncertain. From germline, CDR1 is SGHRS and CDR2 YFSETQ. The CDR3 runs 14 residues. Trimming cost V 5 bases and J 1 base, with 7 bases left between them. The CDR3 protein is CASSSVSGANVLTF. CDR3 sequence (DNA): TGCGCCAGCAGTTCCGTTTCTGGGGCCAACGTCCTGACTTTC. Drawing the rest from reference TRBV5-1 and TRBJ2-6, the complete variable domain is KAGVTQTPRYLIKTRGQQVTLSCSPISGHRSVSWYQQTPGQGLQFLFEYFSETQRNKGNFPGRFSGRQFSNSRSEMNVSTLELGDSALYLCASSSVSGANVLTFGAGSRLTVL.

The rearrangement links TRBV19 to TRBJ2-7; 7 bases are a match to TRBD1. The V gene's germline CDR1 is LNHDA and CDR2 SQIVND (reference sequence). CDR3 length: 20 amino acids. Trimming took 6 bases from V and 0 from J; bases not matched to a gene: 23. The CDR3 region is CASSPYSQGINVGSSYEQYF. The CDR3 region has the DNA TGTGCCAGTAGCCCTTATTCACAGGGGATAAACGTCGGAAGCTCCTACGAGCAGTACTTC.

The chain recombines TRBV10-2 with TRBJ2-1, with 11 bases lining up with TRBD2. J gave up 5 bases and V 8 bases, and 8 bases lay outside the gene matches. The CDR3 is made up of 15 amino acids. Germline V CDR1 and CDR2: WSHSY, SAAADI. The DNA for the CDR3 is TGCGCCAGCGGAGCCTCTAGCGGGAGGAACAATGAGCAGTTCTTC. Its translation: CASGASSGRNNEQFF.

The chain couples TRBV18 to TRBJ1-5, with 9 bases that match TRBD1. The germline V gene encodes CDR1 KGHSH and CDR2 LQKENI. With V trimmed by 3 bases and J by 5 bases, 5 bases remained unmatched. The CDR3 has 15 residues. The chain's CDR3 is CASSPGQGIHQPQHF. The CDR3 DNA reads TGTGCCAGCTCACCCGGACAGGGGATCCATCAGCCCCAGCATTTT.

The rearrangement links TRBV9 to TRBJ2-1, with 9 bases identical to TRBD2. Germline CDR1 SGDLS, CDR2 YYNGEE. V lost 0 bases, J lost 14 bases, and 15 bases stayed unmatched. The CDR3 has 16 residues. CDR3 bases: TGTGCCAGCAGCGTAGGATGGGGGGGACTAGCTGACTACAAGTTCTTC. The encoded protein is CASSVGWGGLADYKFF. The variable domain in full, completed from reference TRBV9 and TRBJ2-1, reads DSGVTQTPKHLITATGQRVTLRCSPRSGDLSVYWYQQSLDQGLQFLIQYYNGEERAKGNILERFSAQQFPDLHSELNLSSLELGDSALYFCASSVGWGGLADYKFFGPGTRLTVL.

The CDR3 protein is CAWSQRGGRNNEQFF. The CDR3 nucleotides are TGTGCCTGGAGTCAGCGTGGGGGGAGGAACAATGAGCAGTTCTTC. The genes are TRBV30 and TRBJ2-1, with D tentatively TRBD2 (6 bases). This CDR3 region has 15 residues. Trimming took off 2 bases at V and 5 bases at J, with 16 bases between the two ends. Germline loops: CDR1 GTSNPN, CDR2 SVGIG (reference sequence).

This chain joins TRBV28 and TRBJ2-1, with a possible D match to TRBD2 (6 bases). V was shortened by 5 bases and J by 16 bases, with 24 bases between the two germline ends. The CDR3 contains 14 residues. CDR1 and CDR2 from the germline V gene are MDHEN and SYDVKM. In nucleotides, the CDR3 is TGTGCCAGCAGTCCCCCGGTTCCCCGGACTAAACGATTCTTC. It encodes CASSPPVPRTKRFF.

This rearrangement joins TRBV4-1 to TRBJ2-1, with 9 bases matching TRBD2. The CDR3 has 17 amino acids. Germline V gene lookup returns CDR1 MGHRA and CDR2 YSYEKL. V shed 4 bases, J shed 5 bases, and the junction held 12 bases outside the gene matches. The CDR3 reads CASSPRGSGSLNNEQFF. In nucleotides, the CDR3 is TGCGCCAGCAGCCCCCGGGGTAGCGGGAGTTTGAACAATGAGCAGTTCTTC.

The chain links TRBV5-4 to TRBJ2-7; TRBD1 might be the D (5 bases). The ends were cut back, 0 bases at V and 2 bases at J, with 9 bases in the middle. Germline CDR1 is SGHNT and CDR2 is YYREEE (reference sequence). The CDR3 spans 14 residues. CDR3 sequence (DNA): TGTGCCAGCAGCTTGGCGGTAGGGGCCTACGAGCAGTACTTC. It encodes CASSLAVGAYEQYF.

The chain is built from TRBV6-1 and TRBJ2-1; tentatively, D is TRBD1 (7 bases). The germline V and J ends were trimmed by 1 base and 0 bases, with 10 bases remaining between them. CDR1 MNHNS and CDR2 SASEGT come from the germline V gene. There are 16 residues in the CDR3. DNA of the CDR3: TGTGCCAGCAGTGAAGAGGAGGGGGCCTCCTACAATGAGCAGTTCTTC. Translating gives CASSEEEGASYNEQFF.

CDR3 bases: TGTGCCTGGAGTCCCATCCGAGGGAGCACCGGGGAGCTGTTTTTT. Protein: CAWSPIRGSTGELFF. The chain links TRBV30 to TRBJ2-2; a possible D gene is TRBD2 (5 bases). CDR1 and CDR2 from the germline V gene are GTSNPN and SVGIG (reference sequence). The CDR3 has 15 amino acids. The germline V and J ends were trimmed by 2 bases and 4 bases, with 14 bases remaining between them.

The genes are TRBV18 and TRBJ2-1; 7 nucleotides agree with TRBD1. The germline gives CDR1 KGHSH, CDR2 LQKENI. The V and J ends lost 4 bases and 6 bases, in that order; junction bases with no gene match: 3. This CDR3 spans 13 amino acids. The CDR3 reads CASSHGTVNEQFF. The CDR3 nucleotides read TGTGCCAGCTCACACGGGACAGTCAATGAGCAGTTCTTC.

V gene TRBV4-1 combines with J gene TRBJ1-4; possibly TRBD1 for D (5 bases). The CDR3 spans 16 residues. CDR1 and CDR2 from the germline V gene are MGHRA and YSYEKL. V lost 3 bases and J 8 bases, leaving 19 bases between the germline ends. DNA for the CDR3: TGCGCCAGCAGCCAGCCTTTCCAGGGAGTATTAGAAAAACTGTTTTTT. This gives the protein CASSQPFQGVLEKLFF.

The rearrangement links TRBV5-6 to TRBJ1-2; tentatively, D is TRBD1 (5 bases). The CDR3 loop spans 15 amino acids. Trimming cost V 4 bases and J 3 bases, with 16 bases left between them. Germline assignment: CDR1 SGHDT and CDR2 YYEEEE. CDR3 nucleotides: TGTGCCAGCAGCCCTCGCAGGGAATGGGACTATGGCTACACCTTC. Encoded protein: CASSPRREWDYGYTF.

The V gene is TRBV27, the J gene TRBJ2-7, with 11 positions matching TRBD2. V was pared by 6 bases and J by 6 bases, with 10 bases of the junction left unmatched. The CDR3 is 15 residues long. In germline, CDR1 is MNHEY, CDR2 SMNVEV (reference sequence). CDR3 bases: TGTGCCAGCAGAGGACTAGCGGGTTATCTCGGCGAGCAGTACTTC. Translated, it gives CASRGLAGYLGEQYF.

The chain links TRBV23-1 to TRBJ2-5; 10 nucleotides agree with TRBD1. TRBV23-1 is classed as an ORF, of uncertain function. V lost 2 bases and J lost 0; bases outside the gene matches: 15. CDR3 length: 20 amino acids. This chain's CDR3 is CASSQGDRGSVREDQETQYF. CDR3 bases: TGCGCCAGCAGTCAAGGGGACAGGGGTTCTGTAAGGGAAGACCAAGAGACCCAGTACTTC.

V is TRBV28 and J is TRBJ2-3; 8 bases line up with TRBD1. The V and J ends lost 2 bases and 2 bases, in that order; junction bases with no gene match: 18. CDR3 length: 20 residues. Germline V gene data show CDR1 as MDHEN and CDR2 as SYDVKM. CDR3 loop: CASSLRPGGFMGSLTDTQYF. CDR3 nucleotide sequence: TGTGCCAGCAGTTTACGCCCAGGGGGCTTTATGGGGAGTCTCACAGATACGCAGTATTTT.

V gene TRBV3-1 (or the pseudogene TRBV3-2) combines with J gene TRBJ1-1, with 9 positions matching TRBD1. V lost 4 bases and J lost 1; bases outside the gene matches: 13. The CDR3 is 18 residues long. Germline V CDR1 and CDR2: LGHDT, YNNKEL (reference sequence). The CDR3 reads CASSPWARQGVWNTEAFF. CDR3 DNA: TGTGCCAGCAGCCCCTGGGCGCGACAGGGGGTTTGGAACACTGAAGCTTTCTTT.

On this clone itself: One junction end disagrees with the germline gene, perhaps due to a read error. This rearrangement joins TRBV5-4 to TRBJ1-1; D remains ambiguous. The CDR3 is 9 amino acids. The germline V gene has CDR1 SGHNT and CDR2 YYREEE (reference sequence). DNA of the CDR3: TGTGCCAGCAGCTCCCCCCCCACCTTT. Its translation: CASSSPPTF.

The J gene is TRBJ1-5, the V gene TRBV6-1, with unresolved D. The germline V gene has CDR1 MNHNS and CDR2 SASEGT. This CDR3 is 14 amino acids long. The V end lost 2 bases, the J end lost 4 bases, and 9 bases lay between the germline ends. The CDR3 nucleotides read TGTGCCAGCAGTGAACCCCGGGTTAATCAGCCCCAGCATTTT. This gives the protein CASSEPRVNQPQHF.